Below, 15 T cell receptor beta chains from the same sample are listed, as sequenced in a study of blood T cells in healthy people across ages. Combining a sample-barcoded 5' primer with a J-beta primer mix, a second PCR ran for roughly 7 to 12 cycles. From the 5' RACE reads, TCRdb called clonotypes with MiXCR, one entry per CDR3 protein. The sample records 540,000 or so distinct CDR3 sequences, roughly 28% being singletons. The specimen sequenced was blood. The origin of the receptors is a woman aged 70-85 years in good health.

In this sample, this clonotype turned up a few times. The chain combines TRBV15 with TRBJ1-2; no reliable D call. Trimming shortened V by 0 bases and J by 6 bases, and 23 bases separated the two germline ends. The CDR3 sequence is 18 residues long. Germline V gene lookup returns CDR1 LNHNV and CDR2 YYDKDF (reference sequence). CDR3 residues: CATSRDLTSGRSLDGYTF. The CDR3 DNA is TGTGCCACCAGCAGAGATTTGACATCGGGCAGATCCTTGGATGGCTACACCTTC.

By sample fraction, this clonotype is medium-sized. The chain uses TRBV20-1 and TRBJ2-7; 8 bases are a match to TRBD1. CDR3 size: 14 residues. V lost 5 bases, J lost 4 bases, and 10 bases stayed unmatched. In germline, CDR1 is DFQATT, CDR2 SNEGSKA (reference sequence). In nucleotides, the CDR3 is TGCAGTGCTTTAGCCCCGGGACAGGCATACGAGCAGTACTTC. This encodes CSALAPGQAYEQYF.

V usage is TRBV4-3 and J usage is TRBJ1-1; D may be TRBD1 (5 bases). Germline-derived CDR1 and CDR2 are LGHNA and YSLEER. This CDR3 region has 14 residues. V lost 4 bases, J lost 1 base, and 10 bases lay in between. As DNA, the CDR3 is TGCGCCAGCAGCCCGGGACCGACGAACACTGAAGCTTTCTTT. Its protein is CASSPGPTNTEAFF.

This clonotype turned up a few times. The chain couples TRBV6-2 or TRBV6-3 to TRBJ2-5, with 7 bases that match TRBD2. Trimming cost V 5 bases and J 5 bases; bases outside gene matches: 14. Germline V lookup: CDR1 MNHEY, CDR2 SVGEGT. The CDR3 has 16 amino acids. The CDR3 DNA reads as TGTGCCAGCAGTGCCTACGGGGGGTCAGTTGGGGAGACCCAGTACTTC. Protein: CASSAYGGSVGETQYF.

A single count supports this clonotype. The V call is TRBV2, the J call TRBJ2-7, with D possibly being TRBD1 (6 bases). Germline V gives CDR1 SNHLY, CDR2 FYNNEI. The CDR3 spans 14 residues. V was cut by 5 bases and J by 3 bases, with 14 bases left in between. DNA for the CDR3: TGTGCCAGCAGTCTGAGGACAGTCCTCTACGAGCAGTACTTC. This translates into CASSLRTVLYEQYF.

The chain couples TRBV30 to TRBJ1-4; D gene uncertain. The V gene's germline CDR1 is GTSNPN and CDR2 SVGIG (reference sequence). This CDR3 contains 13 residues. The V and J ends lost 5 bases and 0 bases respectively, with 7 bases between them. The CDR3 DNA sequence: TGTGCCTGGGCCCGAGCAACTAATGAAAAACTGTTTTTT. Translated: CAWARATNEKLFF.

The rearrangement joins TRBV5-1 to TRBJ2-1; 10 bases are shared with TRBD2. In germline, CDR1 is SGHRS, CDR2 YFSETQ. The CDR3 contains 16 residues. After removal of 0 bases from V and 8 bases from J, the junction contained 8 bases not matched to a gene. The CDR3 spells CASSLASGGWGYEQFF. Here the CDR3 DNA reads TGCGCCAGCAGCTTGGCTAGCGGGGGCTGGGGGTATGAGCAGTTCTTC.

This clonotype was recorded many times. The chain couples TRBV7-2 to TRBJ2-2; no reliable D call. The CDR3 loop spans 15 amino acids. Between the trimmed V and J ends, which lost 1 base and 1 base, there was a span of 7 bases. The V gene's germline CDR1 is SGHTA and CDR2 FQGNSA. For the CDR3, the DNA is TGTGCCAGCAGCTTAGTCCTAATGAACACCGGGGAGCTGTTTTTT. It is translated as CASSLVLMNTGELFF.

The chain uses TRBV7-3 and TRBJ1-5; no clear D. Germline V gene lookup returns CDR1 SGHTA and CDR2 FQGTGA. This CDR3 is 14 amino acids long. The ends were cut back, 5 bases at V and 4 bases at J, with 12 bases in the middle. CDR3 loop: CASSRDPGNQPQHF. CDR3 nucleotide sequence: TGTGCCAGCAGCCGAGATCCGGGGAATCAGCCCCAGCATTTT.

Comment on this clonotype: A read error may produce the germline difference seen at one junction end. This chain uses TRBV5-1 with TRBJ2-7; a possible D gene is TRBD1 (6 bases). The CDR3 spans 15 residues. Germline CDR1 reads SGHRS; CDR2 reads YFSETQ. The CDR3: CASRLEPGESYGQYF. CDR3 in DNA: TGCGCCAGCAGACTGGAACCAGGGGAATCCTACGGGCAGTACTTC.

As regards this clonotype: The CDR3 carries no conserved terminal phenylalanine or tryptophan, so it likely arises from a read error. The chain's CDR3 is CASSYPGRLHGGYTL. DNA of the CDR3: TGTGCCAGCAGTTACCCAGGACGCCTTCACGGCGGCTACACCCTC. The chain uses TRBV6-2 or TRBV6-3 and TRBJ1-2; no clear D. V lost 2 bases to trimming and J lost 8 bases, with 18 bases between them. This CDR3 contains 15 residues. Germline lookup yields CDR1 MNHEY and CDR2 SVGEGT.

This clonotype was detected only a few times. CDR3 residues: CSGSDRQETQYF. CDR3 sequence (DNA): TGCAGTGGCTCGGACAGGCAAGAGACCCAGTACTTC. The V gene is TRBV20-1, the J gene TRBJ2-5; 7 nucleotides align to TRBD1. V shed 7 bases and J 2 bases; nucleotides not matched to a gene: 4. The CDR3 is made up of 12 amino acids. CDR1 and CDR2 from the germline V gene are DFQATT and SNEGSKA (reference sequence).

The gene calls are TRBV12-5 and TRBJ1-3, with no clear D. Trimming cost V 2 bases and J 2 bases, with 7 bases left between them. Per germline, CDR1 LGHNT and CDR2 FRNRAP. This CDR3 is 14 amino acids long. The CDR3: CASGLHGTGNTIYF. The CDR3 coding sequence is TGTGCTAGTGGTTTGCACGGCACTGGAAACACCATATATTTT.

This chain joins TRBV3-1 and TRBJ2-1; either TRBD1 or TRBD2 may fit D (6 bases each). The CDR3 has 15 amino acids. Germline-derived CDR1 and CDR2 are LGHDT and YNNKEL (reference sequence). V was trimmed by 0 bases and J by 6 bases, leaving 12 bases between them. The CDR3 DNA is TGTGCCAGCAGCCAAGAAGGGGGGACGGGCAATGAGCAGTTCTTC. It encodes CASSQEGGTGNEQFF.

The sample holds a few counts of this clonotype. The V and J genes are TRBV6-1 and TRBJ2-2; TRBD1 matches 7 bases. The germline CDR1 and CDR2 sequences are MNHNS and SASEGT. The CDR3 length is 15 residues. V lost 1 base and J lost 7; bases outside the gene matches: 6. CDR3 coding DNA: TGTGCCAGCAGTGAAGTAAGGCAGGGGGTCGGGGAGCTGTTTTTT. Its translation is CASSEVRQGVGELFF.